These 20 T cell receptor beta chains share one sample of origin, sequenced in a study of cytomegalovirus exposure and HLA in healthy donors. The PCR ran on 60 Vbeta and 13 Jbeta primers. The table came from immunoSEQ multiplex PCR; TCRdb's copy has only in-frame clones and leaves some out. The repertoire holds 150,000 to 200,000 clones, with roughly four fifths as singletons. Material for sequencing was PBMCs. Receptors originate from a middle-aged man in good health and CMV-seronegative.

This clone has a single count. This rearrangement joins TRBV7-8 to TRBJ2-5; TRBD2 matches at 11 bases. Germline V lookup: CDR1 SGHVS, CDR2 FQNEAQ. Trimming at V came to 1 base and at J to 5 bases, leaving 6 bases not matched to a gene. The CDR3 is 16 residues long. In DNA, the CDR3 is TGTGCCAGCAGCTTAGTTAGACTAGCGGGGAGGGAGACCCAGTACTTC. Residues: CASSLVRLAGRETQYF.

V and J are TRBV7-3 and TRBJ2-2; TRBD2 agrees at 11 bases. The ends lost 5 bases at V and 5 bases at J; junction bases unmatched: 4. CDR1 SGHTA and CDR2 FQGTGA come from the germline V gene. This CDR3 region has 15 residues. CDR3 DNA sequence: TGTGCCAGCAGCCTAGCGGGAGGAGGGACCGGGGAGCTGTTTTTT. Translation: CASSLAGGGTGELFF.

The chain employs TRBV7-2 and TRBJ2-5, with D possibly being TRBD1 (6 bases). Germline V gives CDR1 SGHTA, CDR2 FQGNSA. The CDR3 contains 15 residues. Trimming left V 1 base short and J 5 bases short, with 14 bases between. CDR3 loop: CASSLEGVVAETQYF. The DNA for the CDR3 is TGTGCCAGCAGCTTAGAGGGGGTGGTGGCGGAGACCCAGTACTTC.

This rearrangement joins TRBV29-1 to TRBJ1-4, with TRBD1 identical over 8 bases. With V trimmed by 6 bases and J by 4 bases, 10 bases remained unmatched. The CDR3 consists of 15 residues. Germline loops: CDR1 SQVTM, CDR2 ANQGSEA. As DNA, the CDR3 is TGCAGCGTAGCTACACCGGGACAGGATAATGAAAAACTGTTTTTT. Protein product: CSVATPGQDNEKLFF.

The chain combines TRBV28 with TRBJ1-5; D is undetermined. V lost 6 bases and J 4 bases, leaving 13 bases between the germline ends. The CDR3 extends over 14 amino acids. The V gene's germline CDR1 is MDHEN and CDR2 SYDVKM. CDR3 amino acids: CASSQRGRNQPQHF. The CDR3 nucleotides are TGTGCCAGCAGCCAAAGAGGGAGGAATCAGCCCCAGCATTTT.

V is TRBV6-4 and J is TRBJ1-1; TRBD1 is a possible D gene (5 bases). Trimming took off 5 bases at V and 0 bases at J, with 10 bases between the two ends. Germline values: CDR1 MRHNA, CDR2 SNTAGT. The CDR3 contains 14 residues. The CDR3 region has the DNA TGTGCCAGCAGTTCCGGGGGGATGAACACTGAAGCTTTCTTT. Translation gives CASSSGGMNTEAFF.

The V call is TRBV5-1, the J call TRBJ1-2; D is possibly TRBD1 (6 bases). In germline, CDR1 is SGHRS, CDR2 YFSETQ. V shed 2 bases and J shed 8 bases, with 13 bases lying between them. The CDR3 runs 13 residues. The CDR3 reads CASSLQGRNGYTF. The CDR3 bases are TGCGCCAGCAGCTTACAGGGAAGGAACGGCTACACCTTC.

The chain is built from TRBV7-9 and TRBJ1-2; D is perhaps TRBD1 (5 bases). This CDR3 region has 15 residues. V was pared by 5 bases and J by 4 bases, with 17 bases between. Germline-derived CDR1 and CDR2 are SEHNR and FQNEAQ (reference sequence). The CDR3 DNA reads TGTGCCAGCAGCCCACCGACAGTGTTGGGCTATGGCTACACCTTC. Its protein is CASSPPTVLGYGYTF.

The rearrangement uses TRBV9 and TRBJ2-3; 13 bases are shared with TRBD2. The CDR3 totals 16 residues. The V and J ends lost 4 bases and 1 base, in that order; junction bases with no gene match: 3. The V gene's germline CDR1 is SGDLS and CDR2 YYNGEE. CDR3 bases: TGTGCCAGCAGCTTGGGACTAGCGGGGCGCACAGATACGCAGTATTTT. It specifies CASSLGLAGRTDTQYF.

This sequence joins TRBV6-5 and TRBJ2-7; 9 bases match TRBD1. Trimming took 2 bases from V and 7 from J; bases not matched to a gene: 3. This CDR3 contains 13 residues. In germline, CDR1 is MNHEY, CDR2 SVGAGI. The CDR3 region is CASSYRDRAEQYF. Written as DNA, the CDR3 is TGTGCCAGCAGTTACCGGGACAGGGCGGAGCAGTACTTC.

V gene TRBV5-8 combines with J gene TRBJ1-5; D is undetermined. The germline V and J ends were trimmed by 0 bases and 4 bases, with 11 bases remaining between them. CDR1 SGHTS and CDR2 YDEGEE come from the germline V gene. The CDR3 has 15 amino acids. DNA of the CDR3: TGTGCCAGCAGCTTGGGTCAGGTGGAAAATCAGCCCCAGCATTTT. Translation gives CASSLGQVENQPQHF.

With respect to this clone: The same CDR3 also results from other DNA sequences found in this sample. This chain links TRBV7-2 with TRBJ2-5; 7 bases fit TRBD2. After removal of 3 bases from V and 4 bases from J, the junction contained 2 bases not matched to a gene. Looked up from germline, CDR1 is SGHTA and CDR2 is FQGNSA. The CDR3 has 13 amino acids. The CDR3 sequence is CASSLAGVETQYF. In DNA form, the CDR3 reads TGTGCCAGCAGCTTGGCGGGAGTAGAGACCCAGTACTTC.

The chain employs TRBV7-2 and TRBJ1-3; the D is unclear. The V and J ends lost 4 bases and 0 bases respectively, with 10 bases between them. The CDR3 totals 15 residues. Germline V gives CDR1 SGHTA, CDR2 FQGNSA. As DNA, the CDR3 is TGTGCCAGCAGCTCCTATCCTAGCTCTGGAAACACCATATATTTT. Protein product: CASSSYPSSGNTIYF.

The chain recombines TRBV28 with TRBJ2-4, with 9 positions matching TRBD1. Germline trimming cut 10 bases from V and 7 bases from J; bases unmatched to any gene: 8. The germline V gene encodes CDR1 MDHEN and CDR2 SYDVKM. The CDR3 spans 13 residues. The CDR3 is CAIEQGARNIQYF. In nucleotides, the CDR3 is TGTGCCATCGAACAGGGGGCGCGGAACATTCAGTACTTC. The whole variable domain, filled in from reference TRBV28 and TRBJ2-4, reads DVKVTQSSRYLVKRTGEKVFLECVQDMDHENMFWYRQDPGLGLRLIYFSYDVKMKEKGDIPEGYSVSREKKERFSLILESASTNQTSMYLCAIEQGARNIQYFGAGTRLSVL.

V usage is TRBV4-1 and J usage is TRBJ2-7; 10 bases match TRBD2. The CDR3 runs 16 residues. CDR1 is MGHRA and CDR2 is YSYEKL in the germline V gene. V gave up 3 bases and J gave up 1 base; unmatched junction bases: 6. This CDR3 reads CASSQISGGQSYEQYF. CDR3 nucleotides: TGCGCCAGCAGCCAGATTAGCGGGGGGCAGTCCTACGAGCAGTACTTC.

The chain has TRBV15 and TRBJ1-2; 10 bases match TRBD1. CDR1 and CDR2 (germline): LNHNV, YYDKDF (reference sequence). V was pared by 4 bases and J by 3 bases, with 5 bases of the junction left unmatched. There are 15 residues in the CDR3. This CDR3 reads CATSMTGGSDYGYTF. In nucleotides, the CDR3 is TGTGCCACCAGCATGACAGGGGGCTCGGACTATGGCTACACCTTC.

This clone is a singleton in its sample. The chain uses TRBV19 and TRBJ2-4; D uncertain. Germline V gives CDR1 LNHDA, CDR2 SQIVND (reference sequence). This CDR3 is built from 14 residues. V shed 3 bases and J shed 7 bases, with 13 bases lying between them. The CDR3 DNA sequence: TGTGCCAGTAGTATTCTTGGCAGTTGGAACATTCAGTACTTC. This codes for CASSILGSWNIQYF. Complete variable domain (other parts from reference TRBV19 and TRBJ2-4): DGGITQSPKYLFRKEGQNVTLSCEQNLNHDAMYWYRQDPGQGLRLIYYSQIVNDFQKGDIAEGYSVSREKKESFPLTVTSAQKNPTAFYLCASSILGSWNIQYFGAGTRLSVL.

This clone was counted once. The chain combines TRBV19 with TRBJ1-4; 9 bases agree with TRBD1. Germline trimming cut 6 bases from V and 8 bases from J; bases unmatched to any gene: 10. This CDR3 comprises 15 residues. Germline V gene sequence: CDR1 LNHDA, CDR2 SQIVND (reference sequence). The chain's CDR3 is CASRRDRAFNEKLFF. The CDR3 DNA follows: TGTGCCAGTAGAAGGGACAGGGCGTTTAACGAAAAACTGTTTTTT.

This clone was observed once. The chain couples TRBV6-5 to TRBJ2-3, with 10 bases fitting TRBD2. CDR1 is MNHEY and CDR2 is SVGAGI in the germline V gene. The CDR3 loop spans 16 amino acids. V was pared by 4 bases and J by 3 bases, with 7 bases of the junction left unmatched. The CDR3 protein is CASSLGLAANTDTQYF. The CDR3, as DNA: TGTGCCAGCAGTTTAGGACTAGCGGCAAATACAGATACGCAGTATTTT.

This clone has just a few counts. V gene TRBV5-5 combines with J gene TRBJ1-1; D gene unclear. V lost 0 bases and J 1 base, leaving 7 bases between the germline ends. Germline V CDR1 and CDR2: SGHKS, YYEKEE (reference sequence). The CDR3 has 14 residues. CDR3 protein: CASSLVYRNTEAFF. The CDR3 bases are TGTGCCAGCAGCTTGGTTTACAGGAACACTGAAGCTTTCTTT.